Sequencing of this T cell receptor (beta chain) was carried out in a study of T cells in localized non-small cell lung cancer. As for this clone: Its antigen is not known.

Study results and caveats: In adjacent lung, a median around 57 of the top 100 tumor clones were found.

Method: immunoSEQ multiplex PCR; TCRdb's copy keeps in-frame clones and lacks some. The sample lists 30,000 to 45,000 clones; roughly 85% were seen once. The CDR3 consists of 17 residues. With 0 bases removed from V and 8 bases from J, the gap between germline ends came to 17 bases. CDR1 and CDR2 from the germline V gene are MGHRA and YSYEKL. The sequencing used peripheral blood, collected before any cancer treatment. The receptor's source is a woman aged 35-70 years with stage I lung adenocarcinoma. The rearrangement joins TRBV4-1 to TRBJ1-6, with D maybe TRBD1 (6 bases). The DNA for the CDR3 is TGCGCCAGCAGCCAAGAATCCGCCTCAGGGGCGTATTCACCCCTCCACTTT. Protein: CASSQESASGAYSPLHF.